The 3 T cell receptor beta chains listed next were all sequenced from one sample in a study of blood T cell repertoires in COVID-19. This table comes from immunoSEQ multiplex PCR, and its TCRdb copy is limited to in-frame clones, with some not included. The sample contains roughly 220,000 clones, 85% to 90% of which appear only once. The sample comprised PBMCs or T cells enriched from blood (not recorded which). These receptor sequences come from a woman aged 18-29 years in a cohort exposed to, infected with or recovered from COVID-19 (not recorded which).

This clone occurred a few times. The chain recombines TRBV3-1 (or the pseudogene TRBV3-2) with TRBJ1-6, with TRBD1 matching 8 bases. The germline V gene encodes CDR1 LGHDT and CDR2 YNNKEL (reference sequence). The CDR3 spans 16 residues. The trim removed 3 bases at V and 10 bases at J, leaving 11 bases unmatched. CDR3 residues: CASSQGHGQGESPLHF. CDR3 in DNA: TGTGCCAGCAGCCAGGGGCACGGACAGGGTGAGTCACCCCTCCACTTT.

The chain links TRBV19 to TRBJ1-1; D ambiguous. The CDR3 has 14 amino acids. Germline V gene sequence: CDR1 LNHDA, CDR2 SQIVND (reference sequence). Trimming removed 3 bases at V and 3 bases at J, with 11 bases between. The CDR3 here is CASSILGSDTEAFF. The CDR3 bases are TGTGCCAGTAGTATCCTAGGGAGTGACACTGAAGCTTTCTTT.

The chain links TRBV7-9 to TRBJ1-5; TRBD1 agrees at 8 bases. The J segment lost 5 bases and the V segment lost 5 bases, leaving 8 bases of the junction unmatched. The CDR3 totals 15 residues. Per the germline V gene, CDR1 is SEHNR and CDR2 is FQNEAQ (reference sequence). The CDR3 DNA reads as TGTGCCAGCAGCCCATCAGACAGGGGAGATCAGCCCCAGCATTTT. It codes for CASSPSDRGDQPQHF.